This note documents a single T cell receptor (beta chain) sequence. Its antigen is as yet unknown. The sample originates from a study of CD8 T cells in Susac syndrome. An amount of RNA that ranged from 0.5 to 1 ug was reverse transcribed with random hexamers. Using its own MiXCR run on the immunoSEQ multiplex PCR reads, TCRdb lists one record per CDR3 protein. The sample includes approximately 210,000 distinct CDR3 sequences, less than 95% of them seen just once. Overall study results and limits: It was acknowledged in the study that its TCR sequencing and HLA analysis involved a relatively small number of individuals.

The receptor was isolated from a human donor with Susac syndrome. Sequencing input: CD4+ T cells from PBMCs.

The CDR3 coding sequence is TGCGCCAGCAGCCAATCCTACCTAGCGGGGGCCCGCACAGATACGCAGTATTTT. Protein: CASSQSYLAGARTDTQYF. J is TRBJ2-3 and V is TRBV4-1, with 10 nucleotides matching TRBD2. Germline V lookup: CDR1 MGHRA, CDR2 YSYEKL. V was pared by 2 bases and J by 1 base, with 9 bases of the junction left unmatched. The CDR3 is 18 residues long.